The 19 T cell receptor beta chains reported below all come from one sample, sequenced in a study of post-analysis software for immune sequencing data (dated by TCRdb to the mid-2010s). Their specific antigens are unknown. The library was built by means of PCR. These reads were obtained on an Illumina HiSeq 2500. To reduce PCR and sequencing biases, unique molecular identifiers were incorporated into the TCR beta cDNA libraries. The raw public reads went through TCRdb reprocessing: fastp at Q25, MiXCR clone calling, in-frame beta chains kept. Every CDR3 protein is listed once, alongside the most common genes and DNA of its rows. The sample table contains 550,000 to 700,000 distinct CDR3 sequences; only one count was recorded for about 40% of them. The top ten clones comprise roughly 1.7% of the sample. The study at large found these results: Patients showed significantly higher frequencies than controls for several TRBV segments, among them TRBV5-6, TRBV5-1 and TRBV20-1.

Sequencing was performed on blood. The receptor set was obtained from a girl aged 10-17 years with multiple sclerosis.

The J gene is TRBJ2-5, the V gene TRBV12-5; the D is unclear. CDR3 length equals 13 residues. V was trimmed by 4 bases and J by 1 base, leaving 7 bases between them. Germline-derived CDR1 and CDR2 are LGHNT and FRNRAP. The CDR3: CASGSSPQETQYF. For the CDR3, the DNA is TGTGCTAGTGGTTCGTCGCCCCAAGAGACCCAGTACTTC.

This chain links TRBV12-3 or TRBV12-4 with TRBJ2-5, with 13 positions matching TRBD2. The CDR3 is made up of 15 amino acids. J lost 5 bases, V lost 4 bases, and 4 bases had no gene match. Here the CDR3 DNA reads TGTGCCAGCAGTTGGACTAGCGGGAGTGGGGAGACCCAGTACTTC. Its translation: CASSWTSGSGETQYF.

CDR3 in amino acids: CATSDGFSETQYF. CDR3 sequence (DNA): TGTGCCACCAGTGATGGCTTCTCGGAGACCCAGTACTTC. This chain links TRBV24-1 with TRBJ2-5; no firm D call. The V gene's germline CDR1 is KGHDR and CDR2 SFDVKD. V was clipped by 3 bases and J by 5 bases, with 9 bases between them. The CDR3 extends over 13 amino acids.

The J gene is TRBJ2-7, the V gene TRBV6-2 or TRBV6-3; TRBD1 aligns across 9 bases. Germline V gene lookup returns CDR1 MNHEY and CDR2 SVGEGT. V dropped 7 bases and J dropped 2; count of bases not matched to a gene: 9. The CDR3 is made up of 15 amino acids. The CDR3 sequence is CASTLTGGSAYEQYF. The CDR3 nucleotides read TGTGCCAGCACGTTGACAGGGGGTAGCGCCTACGAGCAGTACTTC.

This clonotype was counted a few times. At one end, the junction sequence differs from germline, possibly due to a read error. V and J are TRBV4-1 and TRBJ2-5, with D perhaps matching TRBD2 (6 bases). The J call may be faulty, since TRBJ2-7 better matches the DNA end. The CDR3 loop spans 16 amino acids. Germline CDR1 is MGHRA and CDR2 is YSYEKL. This CDR3 reads CASSLTAGRALYEQYF. The DNA of the CDR3 is TGCGCCAGTAGCCTGACGGCGGGACGGGCGCTGTACGAGCAGTACTTC.

The chain is built from TRBV12-3 or TRBV12-4 and TRBJ2-1; TRBD2 might be the D (6 bases). This CDR3 contains 11 residues. The V end lost 8 bases, the J end lost 12 bases, and 14 bases lay between the germline ends. In nucleotides, the CDR3 is TGTGCCAGCGGAATTTCCGGGGGGCAGTTCTTC. It is translated as CASGISGGQFF.

The chain links TRBV7-9 to TRBJ2-7; possibly TRBD2 for D (5 bases). Trimming cost V 5 bases and J 2 bases, with 16 bases left between them. Germline V gene sequence: CDR1 SEHNR, CDR2 FQNEAQ (reference sequence). The CDR3 contains 15 residues. CDR3 region: CASSPYTGTTYEQYF. CDR3 DNA sequence: TGTGCCAGCAGCCCCTACACGGGAACCACCTACGAGCAGTACTTC.

This clonotype showed up many times. CDR3 in DNA: TGCAGCGCCGGGCCGCCCCGAAGCTATGGCTACACCTTC. Protein: CSAGPPRSYGYTF. The chain employs TRBV29-1 and TRBJ1-2; D uncertain. The CDR3 totals 13 residues. V was shortened by 7 bases and J by 4 bases, with 16 bases between the two germline ends. Per the germline V gene, CDR1 is SQVTM and CDR2 is ANQGSEA.

The genes are TRBV2 and TRBJ2-7; 8 bases agree with TRBD1. The germline gives CDR1 SNHLY, CDR2 FYNNEI. The CDR3 extends over 15 amino acids. The V segment lost 7 bases and the J segment 2 bases; nucleotides outside the gene matches: 10. The chain's CDR3 is CASTLTGVSAYEQYF. The CDR3 region has the DNA TGTGCCAGCACTCTGACAGGGGTTTCGGCCTACGAGCAGTACTTC.

The V call is TRBV7-3, the J call TRBJ2-1, with D maybe TRBD1 (6 bases). This CDR3 has 15 residues. The V end was cut by 2 bases, the J end by 9 bases, with 17 bases between. The germline V gene has CDR1 SGHTA and CDR2 FQGTGA. Here the CDR3 DNA reads TGTGCCAGCAGCTTAGGGGGCATCCCCAACAGTGAGCAGTTCTTC. Translated: CASSLGGIPNSEQFF.

The chain carries TRBV5-1 and TRBJ2-1; D uncertain. The CDR3 is made up of 13 amino acids. V lost 1 base and J lost 5, with 7 bases in between. CDR1 SGHRS and CDR2 YFSETQ come from the germline V gene. For the CDR3, the DNA is TGCGCCAGCAGCTTGTACGCGAACAATGAGCAGTTCTTC. Its translation is CASSLYANNEQFF.

The chain combines TRBV29-1 with TRBJ2-1; 9 bases map to TRBD1. Germline V gives CDR1 SQVTM, CDR2 ANQGSEA. CDR3 size: 14 residues. V lost 5 bases to trimming and J lost 6 bases; unmatched junction nucleotides: 8. This chain's CDR3 is CSVSAPTGGNEQFF. The CDR3 bases are TGCAGCGTTTCTGCCCCGACAGGGGGCAATGAGCAGTTCTTC.

Details on this clonotype: Germline and junction disagree at one end, which may indicate a read error. The rearrangement uses TRBV12-3 or TRBV12-4 and TRBJ1-1, with D perhaps TRBD1 (5 bases). The length of the CDR3 is 12 residues. DNA for the CDR3: TGTGTCAGCAGCTTCAGGGAAACTGAAGCTTTCTTT. This translates into CVSSFRETEAFF.

The V and J genes are TRBV12-3 or TRBV12-4 and TRBJ2-5, with 7 bases matching TRBD1. Trimming cost V 5 bases and J 4 bases; bases outside gene matches: 1. This CDR3 is built from 12 residues. CDR3 sequence (DNA): TGTGCCAGCAGTACAGGGGCAGAGACCCAGTACTTC. It encodes CASSTGAETQYF.

The rearrangement joins TRBV10-3 to TRBJ2-1; D ambiguous. Germline V lookup: CDR1 ENHRY, CDR2 SYGVKD. V lost 0 bases to trimming and J lost 4 bases, with 16 bases between them. CDR3 length: 17 residues. In DNA form, the CDR3 reads TGTGCCATCAGTGAGTCCTTGGCAGGTACACTGTACAATGAGCAGTTCTTC. It yields the protein CAISESLAGTLYNEQFF.

This clonotype was counted once. The chain links TRBV20-1 to TRBJ2-3; no definite D call. Trimming left V 6 bases short and J 6 bases short, with 13 bases between. In germline, CDR1 is DFQATT, CDR2 SNEGSKA (reference sequence). This CDR3 contains 12 residues. DNA for the CDR3: TGCAGTGCCGCCGGACGCCCGGATACGCAGTATTTT. Translation gives CSAAGRPDTQYF.

The V call is TRBV6-6, the J call TRBJ2-1; no clear D. The CDR3 covers 16 residues. V gave up 6 bases and J gave up 0 bases, with 15 bases separating them. CDR1 and CDR2 from the germline V gene are MNHNY and SVGAGI (reference sequence). The CDR3 reads CASSHESRSSYNEQFF. The CDR3 DNA follows: TGTGCCAGCAGCCACGAAAGCAGGTCCTCCTACAATGAGCAGTTCTTC.

The chain has TRBV29-1 and TRBJ2-5; D gene unclear. Germline V gives CDR1 SQVTM, CDR2 ANQGSEA. The CDR3 contains 12 residues. The V and J ends lost 3 bases and 2 bases respectively, with 7 bases between them. CDR3 sequence reads: CSVEWVQETQYF. DNA of the CDR3: TGCAGCGTTGAGTGGGTGCAAGAGACCCAGTACTTC. The full variable domain, with the rest looked up from reference TRBV29-1 and TRBJ2-5, is SAVISQKPSRDICQRGTSLTIQCQVDSQVTMMFWYRQQPGQSLTLIATANQGSEATYESGFVIDKFPISRPNLTFSTLTVSNMSPEDSSIYLCSVEWVQETQYFGPGTRLLVL.

The rearrangement joins TRBV3-1 to TRBJ2-1, with 7 positions matching TRBD1. The germline gives CDR1 LGHDT, CDR2 YNNKEL (reference sequence). The CDR3 is made up of 13 amino acids. The J segment lost 12 bases and the V segment lost 1 base, leaving 6 bases of the junction unmatched. The CDR3: CASSQGDSGGQFF. The CDR3 DNA sequence: TGTGCCAGCAGCCAAGGGGACAGCGGAGGGCAGTTCTTC.